These 16 T cell receptor beta chains share one sample of origin, sequenced in a study of OX40 agonist ivuxolimab in advanced cancers. Only in-frame clones appear in the TCRdb table, and some are missing; sequencing was by immunoSEQ multiplex PCR. The sample holds just over 60,000 clones, more than 85% seen once. The source material was CD4+ or CD8+ T cells sorted from blood, sampled in a trial of the OX40 agonist ivuxolimab. These receptors came from an adult with an advanced solid tumor such as melanoma, head and neck, liver or kidney cancer.

The chain is built from TRBV7-6 and TRBJ2-3; D gene ambiguous. Germline CDR1 is SGHVS and CDR2 is FNYEAQ. The CDR3 runs 15 residues. Trimming took off 2 bases at V and 8 bases at J, with 17 bases between the two ends. CDR3 residues: CASSLRRQSSGTQYF. The CDR3, as DNA: TGTGCCAGCAGCTTACGGCGGCAGTCGTCTGGTACGCAGTATTTT.

The CDR3 sequence: CASSYQGNQPQHF. In DNA form, the CDR3 reads TGTGCCAGCAGTTACCAAGGGAATCAGCCCCAGCATTTT. The J gene is TRBJ1-5, the V gene TRBV6-6; D is ambiguous. The ends were cut back, 2 bases at V and 4 bases at J, with 6 bases in the middle. CDR1 and CDR2 from the germline V gene are MNHNY and SVGAGI (reference sequence). CDR3 length: 13 residues.

V usage is TRBV9 and J usage is TRBJ2-3, with 12 bases aligning to TRBD2. The germline V gene encodes CDR1 SGDLS and CDR2 YYNGEE. J lost 4 bases, V lost 4 bases, and 7 bases had no gene match. The CDR3 loop spans 16 amino acids. The CDR3, as DNA: TGTGCCAGCAGCATCCTGACTAGCGGGAGCTCAGATACGCAGTATTTT. This codes for CASSILTSGSSDTQYF.

The chain couples TRBV2 to TRBJ1-6; 8 bases are shared with TRBD1. This CDR3 has 14 residues. Looked up from germline, CDR1 is SNHLY and CDR2 is FYNNEI. V gave up 6 bases and J gave up 7 bases; unmatched junction bases: 5. The CDR3 DNA reads as TGTGCCAGCAGAGAACAGGGGGTCAATTCACCCCTCCACTTT. This encodes CASREQGVNSPLHF.

The genes are TRBV6-6 and TRBJ1-2; D not certain. CDR1 and CDR2 from the germline V gene are MNHNY and SVGAGI (reference sequence). The CDR3 contains 12 residues. V was shortened by 4 bases and J by 8 bases, with 11 bases between the two germline ends. DNA of the CDR3: TGTGCCAGCAGTTCCTCTTATGGGGGCTACACCTTC. Its protein is CASSSSYGGYTF.

This rearrangement joins TRBV5-1 to TRBJ2-2; D is uncertain. The CDR3 is made up of 15 amino acids. In germline, CDR1 is SGHRS, CDR2 YFSETQ. V was shortened by 0 bases and J by 4 bases, with 10 bases between the two germline ends. CDR3 sequence (DNA): TGCGCCAGCAGCTTGGTTGTCACCTTCACCGGGGAGCTGTTTTTT. It is translated as CASSLVVTFTGELFF.

This clone has only one observation. The CDR3 nucleotides read TGTGCCAGCTCACCAGACAGGTCCACAGATACGCAGTATTTT. Its translation: CASSPDRSTDTQYF. The V and J genes are TRBV18 and TRBJ2-3; tentative D call: TRBD1 (6 bases). Trimming removed 2 bases at V and 2 bases at J, with 8 bases between. The CDR3 totals 14 residues. The V gene's germline CDR1 is KGHSH and CDR2 LQKENI.

The CDR3 loop is CASSVGRYNEQFF. For the CDR3, the DNA is TGCGCCAGCAGTGTGGGCAGATACAATGAGCAGTTCTTC. The chain has TRBV10-1 and TRBJ2-1; no reliable D call. Trimming took off 4 bases at V and 4 bases at J, with 8 bases between the two ends. The CDR3 has 13 amino acids. The germline V gene has CDR1 WNHNN and CDR2 SYGVQD (reference sequence).

This rearrangement joins TRBV19 to TRBJ2-7; possible D gene TRBD1, 5 bases. Trimming left V 2 bases short and J 4 bases short, with 12 bases between. Germline CDR1 and CDR2: LNHDA and SQIVND (reference sequence). This CDR3 region has 14 residues. CDR3 amino acids: CASSISVQGYEQYF. Written as DNA, the CDR3 is TGTGCCAGTAGTATATCAGTTCAGGGATACGAGCAGTACTTC. The complete variable domain, with remaining parts taken from reference TRBV19 and TRBJ2-7, reads DGGITQSPKYLFRKEGQNVTLSCEQNLNHDAMYWYRQDPGQGLRLIYYSQIVNDFQKGDIAEGYSVSREKKESFPLTVTSAQKNPTAFYLCASSISVQGYEQYFGPGTRLTVT.

The chain employs TRBV29-1 and TRBJ2-3, with 7 bases identical to TRBD2. The junction had 8 bases not matched to a gene; V was cut back by 6 bases and J by 2 bases. This CDR3 region has 14 residues. Germline CDR1 reads SQVTM; CDR2 reads ANQGSEA. The CDR3 region is CSVGGVLLTDTQYF. The CDR3 nucleotides read TGCAGCGTGGGAGGGGTCCTTCTCACAGATACGCAGTATTTT.

The chain links TRBV30 to TRBJ1-6; D is unresolved. This CDR3 is 11 amino acids long. Trimming left V 1 base short and J 10 bases short, with 5 bases between. Germline CDR1 reads GTSNPN; CDR2 reads SVGIG (reference sequence). The CDR3 bases are TGTGCCTGGAGTGGGGGATCACCCCTCCACTTT. It specifies CAWSGGSPLHF. The full variable domain, rest sourced from reference TRBV30 and TRBJ1-6, is SQTIHQWPATLVQPVGSPLSLECTVEGTSNPNLYWYRQAAGRGLQLLFYSVGIGQISSEVPQNLSASRPQDRQFILSSKKLLLSDSGFYLCAWSGGSPLHFGNGTRLTVT.

The chain uses TRBV5-8 and TRBJ1-2; a possible D gene is TRBD1 (5 bases). This CDR3 region has 19 residues. Deletions cut 4 bases from V and 6 bases from J, with 31 bases between. CDR1 and CDR2 from the germline V gene are SGHTS and YDEGEE. The CDR3 DNA sequence: TGTGCCAGCAGCCATGCAATTAGGTGGGGCCACCTTTGGGACCATGGCTACACCTTC. Its translation is CASSHAIRWGHLWDHGYTF.

The chain has TRBV7-9 and TRBJ2-1; 14 bases fit TRBD2. CDR1 and CDR2 (germline): SEHNR, FQNEAQ (reference sequence). V lost 6 bases, J lost 6 bases, and 10 bases stayed unmatched. CDR3 length: 17 amino acids. Here the CDR3 reads CASRGTGLAGAVNEQFF. CDR3 nucleotide sequence: TGTGCCAGCAGGGGAACGGGACTAGCGGGGGCCGTCAATGAGCAGTTCTTC.

The chain is built from TRBV5-1 and TRBJ2-7, with a tentative D call TRBD1 (6 bases). Germline CDR1 reads SGHRS; CDR2 reads YFSETQ. The V and J ends lost 3 bases and 0 bases respectively, with 7 bases between them. The CDR3 has 13 amino acids. The chain's CDR3 is CASSWDNSYEQYF. CDR3 DNA sequence: TGCGCCAGCAGCTGGGACAACTCCTACGAGCAGTACTTC.

The J gene is TRBJ2-7, the V gene TRBV11-3, with 7 bases fitting TRBD1. The CDR3 is made up of 14 amino acids. V shed 4 bases, J shed 2 bases, and the junction held 5 bases outside the gene matches. Germline V gives CDR1 SGHNT, CDR2 YENEEA. Here the CDR3 DNA reads TGTGCCAGCAGCTCAATGCAGGGGGCCTACGAGCAGTACTTC. It specifies CASSSMQGAYEQYF.

This CDR3 reads CASSESGPGETQYF. The CDR3 bases are TGCGCCAGCAGTGAGTCGGGGCCCGGGGAGACCCAGTACTTC. The rearrangement uses TRBV10-1 and TRBJ2-5; tentative D call: TRBD1 (5 bases). V was pared by 0 bases and J by 5 bases, with 10 bases between. The CDR3 contains 14 residues. Germline V gene lookup returns CDR1 WNHNN and CDR2 SYGVQD (reference sequence).